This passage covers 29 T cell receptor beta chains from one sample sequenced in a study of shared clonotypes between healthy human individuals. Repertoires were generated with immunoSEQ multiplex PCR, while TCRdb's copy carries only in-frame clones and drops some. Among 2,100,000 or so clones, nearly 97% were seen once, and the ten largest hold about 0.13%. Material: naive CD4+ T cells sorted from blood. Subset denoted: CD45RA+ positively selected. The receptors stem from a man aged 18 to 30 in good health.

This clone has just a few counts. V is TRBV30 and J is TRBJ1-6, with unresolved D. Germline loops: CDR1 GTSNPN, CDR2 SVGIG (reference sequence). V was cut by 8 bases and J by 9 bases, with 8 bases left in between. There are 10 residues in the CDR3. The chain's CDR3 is CAMDGSPLHF. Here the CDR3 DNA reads TGTGCCATGGATGGTTCACCCCTCCACTTT.

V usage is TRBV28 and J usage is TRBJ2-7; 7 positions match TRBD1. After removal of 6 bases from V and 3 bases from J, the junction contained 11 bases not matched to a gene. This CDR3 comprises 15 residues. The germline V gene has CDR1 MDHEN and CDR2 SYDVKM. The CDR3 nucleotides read TGTGCCAGCAGCTCGTCCGGGACAGCCTTCTACGAGCAGTACTTC. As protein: CASSSSGTAFYEQYF.

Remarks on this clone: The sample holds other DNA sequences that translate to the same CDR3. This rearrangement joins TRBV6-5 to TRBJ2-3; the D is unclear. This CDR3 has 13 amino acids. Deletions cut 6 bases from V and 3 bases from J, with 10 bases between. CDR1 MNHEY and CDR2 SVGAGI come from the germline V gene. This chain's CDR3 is CASSRRGTDTQYF. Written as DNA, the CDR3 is TGTGCCAGCAGCCGGCGAGGAACAGATACGCAGTATTTT.

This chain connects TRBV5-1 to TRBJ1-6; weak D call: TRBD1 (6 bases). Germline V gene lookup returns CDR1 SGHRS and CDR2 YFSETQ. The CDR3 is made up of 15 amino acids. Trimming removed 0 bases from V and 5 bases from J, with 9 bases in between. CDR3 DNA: TGCGCCAGCAGCTTGGTGGGACACGATAATTCACCCCTCCACTTT. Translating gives CASSLVGHDNSPLHF.

DNA for the CDR3: TGTGCCTGGAGCGCAGGTACAGGGTATCGAACAGATACGCAGTATTTT. It yields the protein CAWSAGTGYRTDTQYF. The V gene is TRBV30, the J gene TRBJ2-3; perhaps TRBD1 as D (6 bases). In germline, CDR1 is GTSNPN, CDR2 SVGIG (reference sequence). Deletions cut 3 bases from V and 3 bases from J, with 19 bases between. The CDR3 totals 16 residues.

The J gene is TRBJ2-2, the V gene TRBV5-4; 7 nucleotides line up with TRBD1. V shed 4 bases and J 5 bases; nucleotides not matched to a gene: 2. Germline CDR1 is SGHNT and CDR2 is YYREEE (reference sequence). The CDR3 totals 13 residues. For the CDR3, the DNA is TGTGCCAGCAGCAAACAGGGGACCGGGGAGCTGTTTTTT. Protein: CASSKQGTGELFF.

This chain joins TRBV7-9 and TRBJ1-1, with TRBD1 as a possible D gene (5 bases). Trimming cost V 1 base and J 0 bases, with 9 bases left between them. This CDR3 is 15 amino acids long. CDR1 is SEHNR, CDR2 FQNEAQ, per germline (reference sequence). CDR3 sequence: CASSLVSGMNTEAFF. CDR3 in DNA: TGTGCCAGCAGCTTAGTCTCAGGGATGAACACTGAAGCTTTCTTT.

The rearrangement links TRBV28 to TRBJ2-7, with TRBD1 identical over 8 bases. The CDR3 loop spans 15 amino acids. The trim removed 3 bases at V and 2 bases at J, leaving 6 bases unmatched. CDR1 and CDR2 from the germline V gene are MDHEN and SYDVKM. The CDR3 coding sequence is TGTGCCAGCAGTTTTCGGGACAGGACCCCCTACGAGCAGTACTTC. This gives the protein CASSFRDRTPYEQYF.

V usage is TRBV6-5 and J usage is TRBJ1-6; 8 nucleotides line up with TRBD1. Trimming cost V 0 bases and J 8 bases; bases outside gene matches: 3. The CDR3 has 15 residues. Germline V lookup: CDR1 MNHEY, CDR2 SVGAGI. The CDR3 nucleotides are TGTGCCAGCAGTTACTCGGACAGGGTTGATTCACCCCTCCACTTT. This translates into CASSYSDRVDSPLHF.

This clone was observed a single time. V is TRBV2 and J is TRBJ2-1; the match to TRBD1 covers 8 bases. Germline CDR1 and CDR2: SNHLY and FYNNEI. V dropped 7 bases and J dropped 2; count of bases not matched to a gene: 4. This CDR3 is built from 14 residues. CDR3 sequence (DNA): TGTGCCAGCAAAGGGACAGGAACCTACAATGAGCAGTTCTTC. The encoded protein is CASKGTGTYNEQFF.

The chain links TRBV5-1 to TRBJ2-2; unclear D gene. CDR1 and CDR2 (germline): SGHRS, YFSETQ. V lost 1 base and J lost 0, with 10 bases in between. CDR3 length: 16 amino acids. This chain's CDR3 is CASSLSPDPNTGELFF. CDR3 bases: TGCGCCAGCAGCTTGTCTCCGGACCCGAACACCGGGGAGCTGTTTTTT.

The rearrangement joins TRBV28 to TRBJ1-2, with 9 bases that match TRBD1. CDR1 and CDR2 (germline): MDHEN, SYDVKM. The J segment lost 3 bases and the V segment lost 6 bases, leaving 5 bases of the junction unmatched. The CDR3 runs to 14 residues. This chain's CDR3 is CASRRTGAYYGYTF. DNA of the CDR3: TGTGCCAGCAGACGGACAGGGGCCTACTATGGCTACACCTTC.

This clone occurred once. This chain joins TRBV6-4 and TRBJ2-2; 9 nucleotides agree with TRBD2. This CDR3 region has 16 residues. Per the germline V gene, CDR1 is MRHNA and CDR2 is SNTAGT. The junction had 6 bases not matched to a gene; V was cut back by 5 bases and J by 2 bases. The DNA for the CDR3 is TGTGCCAGCAGTCCCCAGCGGGGGGCCAACACCGGGGAGCTGTTTTTT. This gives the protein CASSPQRGANTGELFF.

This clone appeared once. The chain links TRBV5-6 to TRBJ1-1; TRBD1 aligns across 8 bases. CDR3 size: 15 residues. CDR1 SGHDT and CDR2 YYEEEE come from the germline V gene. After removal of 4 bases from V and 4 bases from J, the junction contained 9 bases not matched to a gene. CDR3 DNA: TGTGCCAGCAGCCGACAGGGGCTGCTCATCACTGAAGCTTTCTTT. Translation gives CASSRQGLLITEAFF.

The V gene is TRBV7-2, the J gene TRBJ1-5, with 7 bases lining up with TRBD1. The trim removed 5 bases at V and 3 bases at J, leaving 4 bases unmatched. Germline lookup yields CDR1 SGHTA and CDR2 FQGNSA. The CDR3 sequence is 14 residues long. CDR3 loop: CASSKDRSNQPQHF. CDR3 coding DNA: TGTGCCAGCAGCAAGGACAGGTCCAATCAGCCCCAGCATTTT.

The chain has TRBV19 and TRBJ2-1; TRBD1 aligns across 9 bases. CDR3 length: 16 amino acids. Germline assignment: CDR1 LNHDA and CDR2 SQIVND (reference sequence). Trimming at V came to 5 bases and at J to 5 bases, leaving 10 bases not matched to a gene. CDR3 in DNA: TGTGCCAGTAGTGCCTCCGGGACAGGGAGAAACAATGAGCAGTTCTTC. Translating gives CASSASGTGRNNEQFF.

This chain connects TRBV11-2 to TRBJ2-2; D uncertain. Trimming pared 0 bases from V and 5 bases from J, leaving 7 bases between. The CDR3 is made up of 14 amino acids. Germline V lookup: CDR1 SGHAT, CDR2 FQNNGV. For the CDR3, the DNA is TGTGCCAGCAGCTTAGATCTGGCAACCGGGGAGCTGTTTTTT. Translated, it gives CASSLDLATGELFF.

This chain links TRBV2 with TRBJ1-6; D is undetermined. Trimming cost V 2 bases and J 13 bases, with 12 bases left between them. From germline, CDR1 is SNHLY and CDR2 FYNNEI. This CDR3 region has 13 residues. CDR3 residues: CASSERISSPLHF. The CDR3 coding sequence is TGTGCCAGCAGTGAAAGGATCAGCTCGCCCCTCCACTTT.

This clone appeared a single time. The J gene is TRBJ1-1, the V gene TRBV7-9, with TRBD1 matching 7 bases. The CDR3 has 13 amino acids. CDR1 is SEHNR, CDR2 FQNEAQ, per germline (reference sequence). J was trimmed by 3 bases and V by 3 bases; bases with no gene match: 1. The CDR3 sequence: CASSFGQDTEAFF. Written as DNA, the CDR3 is TGTGCCAGCAGCTTTGGACAGGACACTGAAGCTTTCTTT. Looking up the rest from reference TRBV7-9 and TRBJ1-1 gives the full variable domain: DTGVSQNPRHKITKRGQNVTFRCDPISEHNRLYWYRQTLGQGPEFLTYFQNEAQLEKSRLLSDRFSAERPKGSFSTLEIQRTEQGDSAMYLCASSFGQDTEAFFGQGTRLTVV.

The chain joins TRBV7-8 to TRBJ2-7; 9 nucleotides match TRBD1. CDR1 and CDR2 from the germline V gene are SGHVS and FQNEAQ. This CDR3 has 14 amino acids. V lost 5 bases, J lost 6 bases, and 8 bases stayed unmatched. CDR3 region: CASSETGGMGEQYF. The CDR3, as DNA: TGTGCCAGCAGCGAGACAGGGGGAATGGGCGAGCAGTACTTC.

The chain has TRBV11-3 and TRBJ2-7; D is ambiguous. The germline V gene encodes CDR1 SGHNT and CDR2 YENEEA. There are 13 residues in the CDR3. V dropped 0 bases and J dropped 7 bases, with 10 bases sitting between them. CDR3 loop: CASSLDGSREQYF. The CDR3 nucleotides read TGTGCCAGCAGCTTAGATGGGTCCCGGGAGCAGTACTTC.

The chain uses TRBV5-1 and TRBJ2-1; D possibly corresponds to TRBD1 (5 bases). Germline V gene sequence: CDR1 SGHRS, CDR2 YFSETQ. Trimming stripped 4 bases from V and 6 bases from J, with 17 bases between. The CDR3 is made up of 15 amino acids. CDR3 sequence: CASSLHRSFSNEQFF. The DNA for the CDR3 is TGCGCCAGCAGCCTTCACAGGTCCTTCTCCAATGAGCAGTTCTTC.

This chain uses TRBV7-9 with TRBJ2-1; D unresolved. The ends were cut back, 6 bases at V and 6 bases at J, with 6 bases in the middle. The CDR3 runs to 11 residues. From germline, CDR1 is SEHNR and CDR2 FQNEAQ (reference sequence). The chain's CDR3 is CASSQGNEQFF. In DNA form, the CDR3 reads TGTGCCAGCAGTCAAGGCAATGAGCAGTTCTTC. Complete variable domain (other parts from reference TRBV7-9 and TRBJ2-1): DTGVSQNPRHKITKRGQNVTFRCDPISEHNRLYWYRQTLGQGPEFLTYFQNEAQLEKSRLLSDRFSAERPKGSFSTLEIQRTEQGDSAMYLCASSQGNEQFFGPGTRLTVL.

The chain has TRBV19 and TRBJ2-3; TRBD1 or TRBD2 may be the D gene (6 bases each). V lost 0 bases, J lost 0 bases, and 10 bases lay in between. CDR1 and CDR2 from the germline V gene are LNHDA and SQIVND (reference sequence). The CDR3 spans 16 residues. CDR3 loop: CASSIEQGLSTDTQYF. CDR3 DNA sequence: TGTGCCAGTAGTATAGAACAGGGACTGAGCACAGATACGCAGTATTTT.

The CDR3 loop reads CASSQGMWTNSYNEQFF. CDR3 DNA: TGCGCCAGCAGCCAAGGAATGTGGACCAACTCCTACAATGAGCAGTTCTTC. The J gene is TRBJ2-1, the V gene TRBV4-3, with D unclear. The germline V and J ends were trimmed by 1 base and 0 bases, with 13 bases remaining between them. The CDR3 spans 17 residues. Germline V gene lookup returns CDR1 LGHNA and CDR2 YSLEER.

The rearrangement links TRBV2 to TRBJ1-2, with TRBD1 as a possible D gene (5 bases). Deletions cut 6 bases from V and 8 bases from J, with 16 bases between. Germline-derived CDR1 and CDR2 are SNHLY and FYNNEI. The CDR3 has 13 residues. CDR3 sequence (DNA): TGTGCCAGCAGGGGACCGGGCAGGCGAGGCTACACCTTC. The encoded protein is CASRGPGRRGYTF. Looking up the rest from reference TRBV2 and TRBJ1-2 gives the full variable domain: EPEVTQTPSHQVTQMGQEVILRCVPISNHLYFYWYRQILGQKVEFLVSFYNNEISEKSEIFDDQFSVERPDGSNFTLKIRSTKLEDSAMYFCASRGPGRRGYTFGSGTRLTVV.

The CDR3 reads CAISESEGRLSGANVLTF. DNA of the CDR3: TGTGCCATCAGTGAGTCGGAGGGACGTTTATCTGGGGCCAACGTCCTGACTTTC. The chain recombines TRBV10-3 with TRBJ2-6; D possibly corresponds to TRBD2 (6 bases). CDR3 size: 18 residues. The V end lost 0 bases, the J end lost 1 base, and 13 bases lay between the germline ends. Germline CDR1 and CDR2: ENHRY and SYGVKD.

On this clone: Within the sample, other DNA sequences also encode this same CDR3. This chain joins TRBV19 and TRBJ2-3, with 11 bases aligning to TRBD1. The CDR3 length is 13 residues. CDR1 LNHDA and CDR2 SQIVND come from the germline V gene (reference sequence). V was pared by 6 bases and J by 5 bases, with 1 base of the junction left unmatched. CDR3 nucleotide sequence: TGTGCCAGTAGGGACAGGGGGCAAGATACGCAGTATTTT. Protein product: CASRDRGQDTQYF.

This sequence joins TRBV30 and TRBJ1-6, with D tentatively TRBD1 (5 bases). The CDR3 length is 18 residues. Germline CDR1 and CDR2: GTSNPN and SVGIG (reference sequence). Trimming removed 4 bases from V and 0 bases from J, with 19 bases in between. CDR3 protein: CAWTRAGTLSSYNSPLHF. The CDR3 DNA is TGTGCCTGGACCAGAGCTGGGACCTTAAGCTCCTATAATTCACCCCTCCACTTT.